The 32 T cell receptor beta chains reported below all come from one sample, sequenced in a study of regulatory T cells in long-lasting Graves disease. Building the TCR beta libraries relied on iRepertoire HTBI primers, and CDR3 regions underwent Arm-PCR. TCRdb redid the calling of the multiplex PCR reads with MiXCR, one entry per CDR3 protein. Found here are hundreds of thousands of distinct CDR3 sequences, 21% of them singletons; the top ten hold about 13%. Time point denoted: persistent/refractory GD, antithyroid drugs over 5 years with positive TRAb. Generation of the TCR library employed RNA extracted from PBMCs. Material: peripheral blood mononuclear cells (PBMCs), obtained when the disease was refractory, from a patient treated with antithyroid drugs. These receptors all come from a female donor with Graves disease.

For this clonotype: A much larger clonotype is one base distant, so this may be a read error. This chain uses TRBV24-1 with TRBJ2-2; 10 positions match TRBD2. Germline CDR1 KGHDR, CDR2 SFDVKD. The CDR3 is made up of 15 amino acids. CDR3 sequence: CATSENLAGAGELLF. In nucleotides, the CDR3 is TGTGCCACCAGTGAGAACCTAGCGGGAGCCGGGGAGCTGCTTTTT.

This clonotype was recorded many times. A junction end diverges from the germline sequence, so it may reflect a read error. This chain joins TRBV28 and TRBJ2-7; TRBD2 might be the D (5 bases). The CDR3 has 11 residues. The germline gives CDR1 MDHEN, CDR2 SYDVKM. The CDR3 DNA follows: TGTGCCAGCAGTTTAGGCCGGGGAACGTTCTTC. Translated, it gives CASSLGRGTFF.

This clonotype was seen a few times. The genes are TRBV30 and TRBJ2-2; D is ambiguous. CDR1 is GTSNPN and CDR2 is SVGIG in the germline V gene (reference sequence). The CDR3 is 15 amino acids. The V and J ends lost 0 bases and 0 bases respectively, with 8 bases between them. The CDR3 DNA reads as TGTGCCTGGAGTGTTATTGCCACGAACACCGGGGAGCTGTTTTTT. It specifies CAWSVIATNTGELFF.

The chain uses TRBV6-1 and TRBJ2-7; TRBD2 aligns across 7 bases. This CDR3 has 15 residues. Trimming at V came to 1 base and at J to 4 bases, leaving 7 bases not matched to a gene. Germline V gene data show CDR1 as MNHNS and CDR2 as SASEGT. The CDR3 is CASSEVLASSYEQYF. The CDR3 nucleotides read TGTGCCAGCAGTGAAGTACTAGCGAGTAGTTACGAGCAGTACTTC.

The gene calls are TRBV19 and TRBJ2-7, with 7 bases identical to TRBD2. This CDR3 contains 13 residues. J lost 5 bases, V lost 5 bases, and 6 bases had no gene match. CDR1 is LNHDA, CDR2 SQIVND, per germline (reference sequence). The CDR3 loop reads CASSGAGEDEQYF. Here the CDR3 DNA reads TGTGCCAGTAGTGGGGCGGGAGAAGACGAGCAGTACTTC.

This clonotype was counted at least ten times. The chain has TRBV6-1 and TRBJ1-5; D is unresolved. In germline, CDR1 is MNHNS, CDR2 SASEGT. V was trimmed by 7 bases and J by 5 bases, leaving 15 bases between them. This CDR3 is built from 14 residues. The CDR3 here is CASNSGDGDQPQHF. The CDR3 DNA sequence: TGTGCCAGCAATTCAGGCGATGGCGATCAGCCCCAGCATTTT.

The chain uses TRBV14 and TRBJ2-7; D gene unclear. The germline V gene has CDR1 SGHDN and CDR2 FVKESK. The CDR3 covers 14 residues. V was trimmed by 1 base and J by 0 bases, leaving 7 bases between them. The CDR3 nucleotides are TGTGCCAGCAGCCAAGTTCAGAGCTCCTACGAGCAGTACTTC. It codes for CASSQVQSSYEQYF.

Ten or more counts support this clonotype. The V and J genes are TRBV15 and TRBJ2-5; weak D call: TRBD1 (5 bases). Germline CDR1 reads LNHNV; CDR2 reads YYDKDF (reference sequence). The V gene lost 4 bases and the J gene lost 2 bases, with 8 bases spanning the gap. The CDR3 is 13 residues long. The CDR3 DNA sequence: TGTGCCACCAGCATGACAGCTCAAGAGACCCAGTACTTC. This translates into CATSMTAQETQYF.

The sample holds a few counts of this clonotype. V and J are TRBV30 and TRBJ2-1, with D perhaps TRBD2 (5 bases). Trimming cost V 7 bases and J 8 bases, with 24 bases left between them. This CDR3 region has 15 residues. Looked up from germline, CDR1 is GTSNPN and CDR2 is SVGIG (reference sequence). This CDR3 reads CASKRGGYGSYEQFF. The DNA for the CDR3 is TGTGCCTCAAAGAGAGGAGGTTACGGCAGCTATGAGCAGTTCTTC.

This rearrangement joins TRBV10-3 to TRBJ2-1; D remains ambiguous. The CDR3 loop spans 11 amino acids. The germline gives CDR1 ENHRY, CDR2 SYGVKD. V lost 3 bases and J lost 6, with 3 bases in between. CDR3 nucleotide sequence: TGTGCCATCAGTGATGTCAATGAGCAGTTCTTC. Encoded protein: CAISDVNEQFF.

This clonotype was observed a few times. The chain is built from TRBV20-1 and TRBJ2-7, with 8 bases aligning to TRBD2. Losses at the gene ends were 1 base for V and 4 bases for J; bases not matched to a gene: 3. Looked up from germline, CDR1 is DFQATT and CDR2 is SNEGSKA (reference sequence). The CDR3 is 13 residues long. CDR3 protein: CSARASGGYEQYF. CDR3 bases: TGCAGTGCTAGAGCCTCGGGGGGGTACGAGCAGTACTTC.

This clonotype was observed a handful of times. This sequence joins TRBV19 and TRBJ2-4; D is ambiguous. Trimming shortened V by 3 bases and J by 3 bases, and 15 bases separated the two germline ends. Germline CDR1 is LNHDA and CDR2 is SQIVND (reference sequence). The CDR3 length is 16 residues. The CDR3 region is CASSMVSYVGKNIQYF. The CDR3 DNA follows: TGTGCCAGTAGTATGGTGTCGTACGTCGGCAAAAACATTCAGTACTTC.

This clonotype was counted only a few times. The V and J genes are TRBV29-1 and TRBJ1-5, with D perhaps matching TRBD1 (5 bases). Per the germline V gene, CDR1 is SQVTM and CDR2 is ANQGSEA. The CDR3 extends over 12 amino acids. Trimming removed 4 bases from V and 4 bases from J, with 8 bases in between. As DNA, the CDR3 is TGCAGCGTTGCGGGGGATAATCAGCCCCAGCATTTT. The encoded protein is CSVAGDNQPQHF.

In regard to this clonotype: A single base separates this from a much larger clone, so it may be a read error. The gene calls are TRBV20-1 and TRBJ2-5; D is unclear. CDR3 length: 14 amino acids. Germline values: CDR1 DFQATT, CDR2 SNEGSKA (reference sequence). The CDR3 loop reads CRPAAPYPQETQCF. CDR3 nucleotide sequence: TGCAGACCAGCAGCACCCTACCCTCAAGAGACCCAGTGCTTC.

Ten or more counts support this clonotype. The chain links TRBV27 to TRBJ1-1, with D tentatively TRBD1 (5 bases). The V and J ends lost 6 bases and 6 bases respectively, with 14 bases between them. Germline loops: CDR1 MNHEY, CDR2 SMNVEV (reference sequence). This CDR3 region has 13 residues. The CDR3: CASSGQGFAEAFF. The CDR3 DNA follows: TGTGCCAGCAGCGGCCAGGGATTCGCTGAAGCTTTCTTT.

This clonotype was detected only a few times. The chain combines TRBV15 with TRBJ2-2, with 12 bases aligning to TRBD1. CDR3 length equals 19 residues. The ends lost 0 bases at V and 3 bases at J; junction bases unmatched: 8. The germline V gene encodes CDR1 LNHNV and CDR2 YYDKDF (reference sequence). CDR3 protein: CATSRDVWGQGADTGELFF. CDR3 nucleotide sequence: TGTGCCACCAGCAGAGACGTATGGGGACAGGGGGCTGACACCGGGGAGCTGTTTTTT.

Details on this clonotype: A much larger clone differs from this one at a single base, so this may be a read error. V gene TRBV18 combines with J gene TRBJ2-5; 7 bases agree with TRBD1. Germline CDR1 KGHSH, CDR2 LQKENI. The CDR3 covers 15 residues. Here the CDR3 DNA reads TGTGCCAGCTCACCCCCAGGGGGAGTACAAGGGACCCAGTACTTC. It encodes CASSPPGGVQGTQYF.

This clonotype was seen a few times. This could be a read error, since a much larger clone is one nucleotide away. This chain connects TRBV12-3 or TRBV12-4 to TRBJ2-7, with a tentative D call TRBD2 (7 bases). The CDR3 length is 19 residues. V shed 6 bases and J shed 7 bases, with 34 bases lying between them. The CDR3 bases are TGTGCCAGCAGCTTGGCAGGGGTCGGGACCACCTCGGGAGGTAGTGAGCAGTACTTC. Translated: CASSLAGVGTTSGGSEQYF.

The DNA for the CDR3 is TGTGCCAGCAGCCAAGGACTTAATACGGAGGGCTACACCTTC. As protein: CASSQGLNTEGYTF. This chain connects TRBV3-1 to TRBJ1-2, with D unresolved. With 1 base removed from V and 8 bases from J, the gap between germline ends came to 14 bases. The germline CDR1 and CDR2 sequences are LGHDT and YNNKEL (reference sequence). The CDR3 runs to 14 residues. The full variable domain, in which reference TRBV3-1 and TRBJ1-2 provide the parts outside the CDR3, is DTAVSQTPKYLVTQMGNDKSIKCEQNLGHDTMYWYKQDSKKFLKIMFSYNNKELIINETVPNRFSPKSPDKAHLNLHINSLELGDSAVYFCASSQGLNTEGYTFGSGTRLTVV.

This clonotype was picked up a small number of times. The chain carries TRBV5-1 and TRBJ2-7; 7 bases fit TRBD2. V shed 3 bases, J shed 0 bases, and the junction held 12 bases outside the gene matches. The CDR3 is 17 amino acids. Germline V lookup: CDR1 SGHRS, CDR2 YFSETQ. CDR3 amino acids: CASSSYTTSASSYEQYF. Here the CDR3 DNA reads TGCGCCAGCAGCTCCTACACCACTAGCGCAAGCTCCTACGAGCAGTACTTC.

V and J are TRBV11-2 and TRBJ2-2; D is tentatively TRBD1 or TRBD2 (5 bases each). Germline-derived CDR1 and CDR2 are SGHAT and FQNNGV. The CDR3 loop spans 16 amino acids. V was shortened by 3 bases and J by 0 bases, with 11 bases between the two germline ends. The CDR3 here is CASSFPGRPNTGELFF. CDR3 nucleotides: TGTGCCAGCAGCTTTCCGGGACGCCCGAACACCGGGGAGCTGTTTTTT.

This clonotype has at least ten counts. The chain is built from TRBV2 and TRBJ1-2, with D unresolved. The CDR3 has 13 residues. Trimming left V 4 bases short and J 2 bases short, with 8 bases between. Germline CDR1 reads SNHLY; CDR2 reads FYNNEI. The DNA for the CDR3 is TGTGCCAGCAGTGTTAACAGAAACTATGGCTACACCTTC. It translates to CASSVNRNYGYTF.

This chain links TRBV19 with TRBJ2-2; D call uncertain. The CDR3 has 16 amino acids. Trimming cost V 1 base and J 2 bases, with 11 bases left between them. Germline V gives CDR1 LNHDA, CDR2 SQIVND (reference sequence). The CDR3 region is CASSIVVGPNTGELFF. The CDR3 DNA sequence: TGTGCCAGTAGTATAGTCGTAGGCCCCAACACCGGGGAGCTGTTTTTT.

V and J are TRBV20-1 and TRBJ2-7, with TRBD2 identical over 8 bases. The V gene's germline CDR1 is DFQATT and CDR2 SNEGSKA (reference sequence). The CDR3 loop spans 15 amino acids. The junction had 7 bases not matched to a gene; V was cut back by 1 base and J by 2 bases. The CDR3 sequence is CSARGLAGSPYEQYF. For the CDR3, the DNA is TGCAGTGCTAGAGGATTAGCGGGATCCCCCTACGAGCAGTACTTC.

This clonotype was counted at least ten times. J is TRBJ1-5 and V is TRBV12-3 or TRBV12-4; D perhaps matches TRBD1 (6 bases). The CDR3 covers 14 residues. Trimming left V 4 bases short and J 4 bases short, with 11 bases between. The CDR3 region has the DNA TGTGCCAGCAGTTCCAACACAGGGAATCAGCCCCAGCATTTT. As protein: CASSSNTGNQPQHF.

This clonotype was picked up many times. The chain links TRBV27 to TRBJ2-5; D unclear. The CDR3 spans 15 residues. Germline loops: CDR1 MNHEY, CDR2 SMNVEV (reference sequence). The V end lost 2 bases, the J end lost 4 bases, and 14 bases lay between the germline ends. CDR3 sequence reads: CASSLMGQRGETQYF. The CDR3 nucleotides read TGTGCCAGCAGTTTAATGGGTCAGCGAGGAGAGACCCAGTACTTC.

The J gene is TRBJ2-1, the V gene TRBV29-1; 11 bases map to TRBD2. The J segment lost 6 bases and the V segment lost 3 bases, leaving 4 bases of the junction unmatched. Germline lookup yields CDR1 SQVTM and CDR2 ANQGSEA. The CDR3 covers 14 residues. DNA for the CDR3: TGCAGCGTTGACGGGCTAGCGGGAGGCAATGAGCAGTTCTTC. It encodes CSVDGLAGGNEQFF.

This clonotype was detected a few times. J is TRBJ1-2 and V is TRBV7-9; D is perhaps TRBD1 (5 bases). Trimming left V 3 bases short and J 5 bases short, with 19 bases between. CDR3 size: 16 residues. Germline V gene sequence: CDR1 SEHNR, CDR2 FQNEAQ (reference sequence). The CDR3 DNA reads as TGTGCCAGCAGCTTGGAGACAGCCCGAAGTATGTATGGCTACACCTTC. It specifies CASSLETARSMYGYTF.

A few counts support this clonotype. V is TRBV27 and J is TRBJ2-7, with 11 positions matching TRBD2. In germline, CDR1 is MNHEY, CDR2 SMNVEV (reference sequence). V lost 3 bases and J lost 4; bases outside the gene matches: 11. The CDR3 sequence is 17 residues long. For the CDR3, the DNA is TGTGCCAGCAGTTTTTCGCGGCAAACTAGCGGGAGATACGAGCAGTACTTC. Its translation is CASSFSRQTSGRYEQYF.

Notes on this clonotype: This may be a read error: a much more frequent sequence differs by one nucleotide. V and J are TRBV30 and TRBJ2-4; D is unclear. Deletions cut 7 bases from V and 0 bases from J, with 13 bases between. The CDR3 loop spans 14 amino acids. Germline V gene lookup returns CDR1 GTSNPN and CDR2 SVGIG (reference sequence). The CDR3 loop reads CAYQNPGAKNIQYF. For the CDR3, the DNA is TGTGCCTATCAGAACCCCGGAGCCAAAAACATTCAGTACTTC.

This chain connects TRBV29-1 to TRBJ1-3; D unresolved. V dropped 7 bases and J dropped 3 bases, with 22 bases sitting between them. The CDR3 totals 16 residues. Germline V lookup: CDR1 SQVTM, CDR2 ANQGSEA. The CDR3: CSAKLAREGYGNTIYF. Written as DNA, the CDR3 is TGCAGCGCGAAGCTCGCGCGGGAGGGCTATGGAAACACCATATATTTT. Supplemented by reference TRBV29-1 and TRBJ1-3, the full variable domain reads SAVISQKPSRDICQRGTSLTIQCQVDSQVTMMFWYRQQPGQSLTLIATANQGSEATYESGFVIDKFPISRPNLTFSTLTVSNMSPEDSSIYLCSAKLAREGYGNTIYFGEGSWLTVV.

At least ten counts were recorded for this clonotype. The chain is built from TRBV2 and TRBJ2-5; 9 bases are a match to TRBD1. The CDR3 runs to 14 residues. Germline CDR1 and CDR2: SNHLY and FYNNEI. Germline trimming cut 6 bases from V and 5 bases from J; bases unmatched to any gene: 7. The CDR3 protein is CASRWTGTGETQYF. The CDR3 nucleotides are TGTGCCAGCAGATGGACCGGGACAGGGGAGACCCAGTACTTC.